The 32 T cell receptor beta chains below were found in one sample sequenced in a study of blood T cell repertoires in COVID-19 (dated by TCRdb to 2018 to 2020). The receptor library was made with the immunoSEQ multiplex PCR assay. TCRdb obtained this table from immuneACCESS and retained in-frame rearrangements with V and J assigned. These tables miss some clones; where compared with another copy, unresolved V genes account for less than half of the shortfall, and the remainder is unexplained. This sample lists approximately 440,000 clones; more than 70% were detected once. Of the sample, around 12% is held by the ten largest clones. Sequenced material: peripheral blood. These receptors all stem from a woman aged 50 to 60 with COVID-19, enrolled during active disease.

The rearrangement joins TRBV9 to TRBJ1-3, with D perhaps TRBD1 (6 bases). CDR3 length: 14 residues. Germline V CDR1 and CDR2: SGDLS, YYNGEE. V lost 5 bases, J lost 4 bases, and 13 bases lay in between. Here the CDR3 reads CASRAGVSGNTIYF. Here the CDR3 DNA reads TGTGCCAGCAGAGCAGGGGTCTCGGGAAACACCATATATTTT.

The chain links TRBV12-3 or TRBV12-4 to TRBJ1-4; D gene uncertain. The CDR3 consists of 13 residues. Trimming removed 5 bases at V and 4 bases at J, with 8 bases between. The CDR3 spells CASSQVVNEKLFF. The DNA for the CDR3 is TGTGCCAGCAGTCAGGTTGTTAATGAAAAACTGTTTTTT.

The J gene is TRBJ2-7, the V gene TRBV25-1; no clear D. Germline V gene sequence: CDR1 MGHDK, CDR2 SYGVNS. The CDR3 contains 13 residues. V lost 3 bases to trimming and J lost 4 bases, with 10 bases between them. The CDR3 region is CASSDPMLYEQYF. CDR3 nucleotides: TGTGCCAGCAGTGACCCTATGTTATACGAGCAGTACTTC.

This clone showed up just a few times. V and J are TRBV7-2 and TRBJ1-1; D unresolved. This CDR3 has 12 residues. Germline loops: CDR1 SGHTA, CDR2 FQGNSA. Trimming removed 3 bases at V and 10 bases at J, with 12 bases between. CDR3 region: CASSFPGSLAFF. In nucleotides, the CDR3 is TGTGCCAGCAGCTTTCCCGGGTCTCTAGCTTTCTTT.

V usage is TRBV4-1 and J usage is TRBJ2-7; 10 positions agree with TRBD1. From germline, CDR1 is MGHRA and CDR2 YSYEKL. This CDR3 is built from 15 residues. Losses at the gene ends were 3 bases for V and 2 bases for J; bases not matched to a gene: 4. The CDR3 here is CASSQGQGSAYEQYF. The CDR3 bases are TGCGCCAGCAGCCAGGGACAGGGGTCAGCCTACGAGCAGTACTTC.

The chain uses TRBV5-1 and TRBJ2-7; TRBD2 is a possible D gene (7 bases). Germline assignment: CDR1 SGHRS and CDR2 YFSETQ. With 3 bases removed from V and 3 bases from J, the gap between germline ends came to 22 bases. The CDR3 covers 17 residues. CDR3 nucleotides: TGCGCCAGCAGCTCGTTGACCGGGGGGCCTATGAACTACGAGCAGTACTTC. Its protein product is CASSSLTGGPMNYEQYF.

J is TRBJ2-7 and V is TRBV7-8, with a tentative D call TRBD1 (6 bases). The CDR3 has 15 residues. CDR1 is SGHVS and CDR2 is FQNEAQ in the germline V gene. The germline V and J ends were trimmed by 3 bases and 2 bases, with 14 bases remaining between them. This CDR3 is CASSFRRTATYEQYF. Here the CDR3 DNA reads TGTGCCAGCAGCTTCCGCCGGACAGCTACCTACGAGCAGTACTTC.

This clone was counted once. The gene calls are TRBV6-1 and TRBJ2-3; 14 nucleotides align to TRBD2. The CDR3 is 18 residues long. Germline CDR1 reads MNHNS; CDR2 reads SASEGT. V lost 4 bases, J lost 2 bases, and 8 bases stayed unmatched. The CDR3: CASSGAGTSGGYTDTQYF. As DNA, the CDR3 is TGTGCCAGCAGTGGGGCCGGGACTAGCGGGGGCTACACAGATACGCAGTATTTT.

This clone was picked up one time. The CDR3: CASSEDDGGTEAFF. The CDR3 DNA reads TGTGCCAGCAGTGAAGATGACGGAGGGACTGAAGCTTTCTTT. The chain employs TRBV6-1 and TRBJ1-1; D uncertain. The CDR3 covers 14 residues. The V gene's germline CDR1 is MNHNS and CDR2 SASEGT. The V gene lost 1 base and the J gene lost 5 bases, with 11 bases spanning the gap.

This chain links TRBV10-3 with TRBJ1-2; D remains unclear. Germline V gives CDR1 ENHRY, CDR2 SYGVKD. The length of the CDR3 is 13 residues. Trimming cost V 4 bases and J 4 bases, with 10 bases left between them. CDR3 DNA: TGTGCCATCAGTGGCGACTTGCTCTATGGCTACACCTTC. Translated, it gives CAISGDLLYGYTF.

The rearrangement joins TRBV5-1 to TRBJ1-2, with 10 positions matching TRBD1. The CDR3 runs to 14 residues. Germline CDR1 SGHRS, CDR2 YFSETQ. Germline trimming cut 0 bases from V and 8 bases from J; bases unmatched to any gene: 4. CDR3 amino acids: CASSLGGTGDGYTF. As DNA, the CDR3 is TGCGCCAGCAGCTTGGGAGGGACAGGGGACGGCTACACCTTC.

On this clone: A read error may account for a junction end that differs from germline. The chain combines TRBV5-1 with TRBJ2-2; a weak D match, TRBD2 (5 bases). This CDR3 has 16 amino acids. CDR1 and CDR2 from the germline V gene are SGHRS and YFSETQ. For the CDR3, the DNA is TGCGCCAGCAGTTTGGACCCTAGCATGGAGACCGGGGAGCTGTTTTTT. It specifies CASSLDPSMETGELFF.

A remark on this clone: The identical CDR3 is also encoded by other nucleotide sequences in the sample. The rearrangement links TRBV27 to TRBJ2-1; D may be TRBD2 (7 bases). The CDR3 consists of 13 residues. Trimming shortened V by 5 bases and J by 7 bases, and 12 bases separated the two germline ends. Germline values: CDR1 MNHEY, CDR2 SMNVEV (reference sequence). CDR3: CASSLGGANEQFF. CDR3 nucleotide sequence: TGTGCCAGCAGTCTGGGGGGGGCGAATGAGCAGTTCTTC.

The chain has TRBV5-6 and TRBJ2-5; D unclear. CDR1 SGHDT and CDR2 YYEEEE come from the germline V gene. Trimming left V 1 base short and J 2 bases short, with 6 bases between. This CDR3 comprises 13 residues. This CDR3 reads CASSLFSQETQYF. The CDR3, as DNA: TGTGCCAGCAGCTTGTTCTCGCAAGAGACCCAGTACTTC.

The chain recombines TRBV19 with TRBJ2-7; weak D call: TRBD1 (5 bases). V lost 6 bases and J lost 2, with 17 bases in between. The CDR3 runs 15 residues. The germline V gene encodes CDR1 LNHDA and CDR2 SQIVND (reference sequence). As DNA, the CDR3 is TGTGCCAGTAGGATCCGAGGTAGGGGCGCCTACGAGCAGTACTTC. Protein sequence: CASRIRGRGAYEQYF.

CDR3 DNA sequence: TGCGCCAGCAGCCAAAAGGGGACTAGCTACAATGAGCAGTTCTTC. As protein: CASSQKGTSYNEQFF. The chain has TRBV4-1 and TRBJ2-1, with TRBD2 matching over 8 bases. The CDR3 is 15 amino acids. Germline CDR1 is MGHRA and CDR2 is YSYEKL. V shed 2 bases and J 3 bases; nucleotides not matched to a gene: 3.

The chain uses TRBV28 and TRBJ1-2; no reliable D call. CDR1 and CDR2 (germline): MDHEN, SYDVKM. Deletions cut 1 base from V and 6 bases from J, with 9 bases between. The CDR3 totals 13 residues. The CDR3 here is CASSLSGRDGYTF. CDR3 nucleotide sequence: TGTGCCAGCAGTTTATCCGGGAGGGATGGCTACACCTTC.

V is TRBV6-5 and J is TRBJ2-1; possible D gene TRBD2, 5 bases. The V end lost 4 bases, the J end lost 8 bases, and 6 bases lay between the germline ends. There are 11 residues in the CDR3. Germline-derived CDR1 and CDR2 are MNHEY and SVGAGI. The CDR3 sequence is CASSWRDEQFF. In DNA form, the CDR3 reads TGTGCCAGCAGTTGGCGGGATGAGCAGTTCTTC.

In the case of this clone: The same CDR3 also results from other DNA sequences found in this sample. V usage is TRBV5-1 and J usage is TRBJ1-2; D gene uncertain. Looked up from germline, CDR1 is SGHRS and CDR2 is YFSETQ. The CDR3 runs 12 residues. The ends were cut back, 0 bases at V and 6 bases at J, with 6 bases in the middle. The CDR3 reads CASSLAGDGYTF. The DNA of the CDR3 is TGCGCCAGCAGCTTGGCCGGGGATGGCTACACCTTC.

The rearrangement uses TRBV12-5 and TRBJ1-4; 8 bases line up with TRBD1. V shed 6 bases, J shed 8 bases, and the junction held 5 bases outside the gene matches. Germline CDR1 LGHNT, CDR2 FRNRAP. CDR3 size: 13 residues. The CDR3 loop is CASGQGVGEKLFF. In nucleotides, the CDR3 is TGTGCTAGTGGACAGGGGGTGGGGGAAAAACTGTTTTTT.

On this clone itself: The sample carries other DNA sequences with the same CDR3. The chain combines TRBV28 with TRBJ1-4; 8 bases line up with TRBD1. Germline loops: CDR1 MDHEN, CDR2 SYDVKM. The V segment lost 2 bases and the J segment 8 bases; nucleotides outside the gene matches: 4. CDR3 length: 14 amino acids. CDR3 protein: CASSLRDRGEKLFF. Written as DNA, the CDR3 is TGTGCCAGCAGTTTAAGAGACAGGGGCGAAAAACTGTTTTTT.

The sample holds many counts of this clone. This chain connects TRBV19 to TRBJ1-1; D gene ambiguous. There are 13 residues in the CDR3. The germline V gene encodes CDR1 LNHDA and CDR2 SQIVND (reference sequence). Deletions cut 3 bases from V and 8 bases from J, with 13 bases between. CDR3 residues: CASSIERQREAFF. Here the CDR3 DNA reads TGTGCCAGTAGTATTGAGAGGCAGAGAGAAGCTTTCTTT.

The chain has TRBV29-1 and TRBJ2-1; 8 nucleotides line up with TRBD1. CDR3 length: 14 amino acids. The ends lost 8 bases at V and 2 bases at J; junction bases unmatched: 8. Looked up from germline, CDR1 is SQVTM and CDR2 is ANQGSEA. CDR3 amino acids: CSSERTGTYNEQFF. As DNA, the CDR3 is TGCAGCTCCGAGAGGACAGGGACCTACAATGAGCAGTTCTTC.

The V gene is TRBV5-1, the J gene TRBJ1-2; D not certain. Germline-derived CDR1 and CDR2 are SGHRS and YFSETQ. The V gene lost 0 bases and the J gene lost 5 bases, with 14 bases spanning the gap. The CDR3 consists of 15 residues. The CDR3: CASSLDRTGWYGYTF. The CDR3 bases are TGCGCCAGCAGCTTGGATAGGACGGGGTGGTATGGCTACACCTTC.

In this sample, this clone turned up a few times. CDR3 protein: CASSYSTGGVRETQYF. In nucleotides, the CDR3 is TGTGCCAGCAGTTACTCAACAGGGGGGGTACGGGAGACCCAGTACTTC. This chain uses TRBV6-5 with TRBJ2-5; D is possibly TRBD1 (8 bases). The germline V and J ends were trimmed by 0 bases and 5 bases, with 16 bases remaining between them. CDR1 is MNHEY, CDR2 SVGAGI, per germline. The length of the CDR3 is 16 residues.

The chain employs TRBV19 and TRBJ1-1, with 8 nucleotides matching TRBD1. The CDR3 loop spans 17 amino acids. CDR1 LNHDA and CDR2 SQIVND come from the germline V gene (reference sequence). Trimming cost V 3 bases and J 1 base; bases outside gene matches: 10. CDR3 loop: CASSIQPPGGANTEAFF. The CDR3, as DNA: TGTGCCAGTAGTATTCAACCCCCAGGGGGCGCGAACACTGAAGCTTTCTTT.

V usage is TRBV19 and J usage is TRBJ1-2, with TRBD1 matching 9 bases. The junction had 7 bases not matched to a gene; V was cut back by 4 bases and J by 4 bases. The length of the CDR3 is 15 residues. Germline values: CDR1 LNHDA, CDR2 SQIVND (reference sequence). In nucleotides, the CDR3 is TGTGCCAGTAGTAGCCGGACAGGGGATGTCTATGGCTACACCTTC. Translation gives CASSSRTGDVYGYTF.

The rearrangement joins TRBV5-1 to TRBJ1-5, with a possible D match to TRBD1 (5 bases). Trimming left V 4 bases short and J 0 bases short, with 23 bases between. The CDR3 consists of 19 residues. From germline, CDR1 is SGHRS and CDR2 YFSETQ. The CDR3 region has the DNA TGCGCCAGCAGCCTTACGCCCCCGGGACTTAAGTATAGCAATCAGCCCCAGCATTTT. Encoded protein: CASSLTPPGLKYSNQPQHF.

The chain recombines TRBV5-1 with TRBJ2-2; D gene unclear. Trimming took 2 bases from V and 4 from J, leaving 9 bases between them. Germline V gives CDR1 SGHRS, CDR2 YFSETQ. This CDR3 spans 14 amino acids. The CDR3 is CASSFPGPTGELFF. In DNA form, the CDR3 reads TGCGCCAGCAGCTTTCCAGGCCCCACCGGGGAGCTGTTTTTT.

This chain links TRBV15 with TRBJ1-4, with a weak D call TRBD1 (5 bases). Trimming took 3 bases from V and 7 from J, leaving 12 bases between them. The CDR3 totals 14 residues. Germline loops: CDR1 LNHNV, CDR2 YYDKDF (reference sequence). CDR3 DNA: TGTGCCACCAGCAGTGGGGGGAAGAGTGAAAAACTGTTTTTT. Amino acids: CATSSGGKSEKLFF.

The chain recombines TRBV20-1 with TRBJ1-2; tentatively, D is TRBD1 (5 bases). The CDR3 has 11 residues. The germline V and J ends were trimmed by 2 bases and 5 bases, with 6 bases remaining between them. Germline lookup yields CDR1 DFQATT and CDR2 SNEGSKA (reference sequence). CDR3 sequence (DNA): TGCAGTGCTAGACAGGGTTATGGCTACACCTTC. It encodes CSARQGYGYTF.

This clone was found once. The chain couples TRBV11-2 to TRBJ2-2; weak D call: TRBD1 (5 bases). V was shortened by 5 bases and J by 2 bases, with 9 bases between the two germline ends. This CDR3 comprises 14 residues. Germline V gives CDR1 SGHAT, CDR2 FQNNGV. CDR3 sequence (DNA): TGTGCCAGCAGCGTTTGGGGCAACACCGGGGAGCTGTTTTTT. Its protein is CASSVWGNTGELFF.